Shown below are 22 T cell receptor beta chains from a single sample sequenced in a study of T cell responses to AZD1222 COVID-19 vaccine. Profiling relied on immunoSEQ multiplex PCR, and the TCRdb table lists in-frame clones only, not all of them. The sample lists roughly 100,000 clones, nearly 90% occurring once. The sequencing used peripheral blood, collected 28 days after the second AZD1222 dose. These receptor sequences come from an adult who received the AZD1222 COVID-19 vaccine.

The gene calls are TRBV30 and TRBJ2-7; the match to TRBD2 covers 11 bases. This CDR3 is built from 16 residues. Losses at the gene ends were 5 bases for V and 0 bases for J; bases not matched to a gene: 9. Germline V CDR1 and CDR2: GTSNPN, SVGIG (reference sequence). Here the CDR3 reads CAWRPTSGAHSYEQYF. The CDR3 DNA sequence: TGTGCCTGGCGGCCGACTAGCGGGGCACACTCCTACGAGCAGTACTTC.

The chain carries TRBV7-8 and TRBJ2-7; 12 bases align to TRBD2. Germline V lookup: CDR1 SGHVS, CDR2 FQNEAQ. Trimming took 4 bases from V and 6 from J; bases not matched to a gene: 7. The CDR3 is made up of 15 amino acids. This CDR3 is CASSSSSGRASEQYF. The CDR3 DNA is TGTGCCAGCAGCTCCTCTAGCGGGAGGGCGAGCGAGCAGTACTTC.

This clone was picked up a small number of times. The DNA for the CDR3 is TGTGCCAGCAGCTTACAACCACCGCGACTTACTAGCACAGATACGCAGTATTTT. Protein product: CASSLQPPRLTSTDTQYF. J is TRBJ2-3 and V is TRBV7-2; no clear D gene. CDR1 SGHTA and CDR2 FQGNSA come from the germline V gene. This CDR3 contains 18 residues. Trimming left V 2 bases short and J 0 bases short, with 18 bases between.

The DNA for the CDR3 is TGCAGCGTTGGACCTACGACAGGCCTCGGTGAAGCTTTCTTT. The encoded protein is CSVGPTTGLGEAFF. V usage is TRBV29-1 and J usage is TRBJ1-1; possibly TRBD1 for D (6 bases). Looked up from germline, CDR1 is SQVTM and CDR2 is ANQGSEA. The CDR3 has 14 amino acids. Trimming shortened V by 4 bases and J by 7 bases, and 19 bases separated the two germline ends.

For this clone: One junction end disagrees with the germline gene, perhaps due to a read error. The genes are TRBV19 and TRBJ2-7, with no clear D. CDR1 LNHDA and CDR2 SQIVND come from the germline V gene (reference sequence). The CDR3 consists of 12 residues. The CDR3 DNA reads as TGTGCCAGTAGTTTCCTCTCCTCCGAGCAGTACTTC. The encoded protein is CASSFLSSEQYF.

J is TRBJ2-2 and V is TRBV18; weak D call: TRBD2 (6 bases). Trimming removed 5 bases from V and 3 bases from J, with 13 bases in between. Germline CDR1 is KGHSH and CDR2 is LQKENI. This CDR3 is 15 amino acids long. The chain's CDR3 is CASSAQGGDTGELFF. The CDR3 bases are TGTGCCAGCTCAGCCCAGGGAGGAGACACCGGGGAGCTGTTTTTT.

The genes are TRBV7-3 and TRBJ1-1; D is perhaps TRBD1 (5 bases). The CDR3 runs 15 residues. V lost 2 bases and J lost 5, with 15 bases in between. The germline V gene encodes CDR1 SGHTA and CDR2 FQGTGA. The CDR3, as DNA: TGTGCCAGCAGCTTAGTGAGGGTTCCAGGGACTGAAGCTTTCTTT. Encoded protein: CASSLVRVPGTEAFF.

This chain connects TRBV5-1 to TRBJ2-1, with D possibly matching TRBD2 (6 bases). Germline loops: CDR1 SGHRS, CDR2 YFSETQ. The CDR3 contains 16 residues. V was clipped by 0 bases and J by 4 bases, with 14 bases between them. The CDR3 DNA is TGCGCCAGCAGCTTGGGTGGGGCTAGCGCATACAATGAGCAGTTCTTC. This encodes CASSLGGASAYNEQFF.

The chain combines TRBV24-1 with TRBJ1-1, with unresolved D. The CDR3 spans 12 residues. V was pared by 3 bases and J by 3 bases, with 4 bases between. CDR1 is KGHDR, CDR2 SFDVKD, per germline. CDR3 nucleotide sequence: TGTGCCACCAGTGATATAGACACTGAAGCTTTCTTT. It translates to CATSDIDTEAFF.

V and J are TRBV28 and TRBJ1-2, with 7 bases fitting TRBD1. This CDR3 has 14 residues. V gave up 8 bases and J gave up 8 bases; unmatched junction bases: 14. Germline CDR1 is MDHEN and CDR2 is SYDVKM. Here the CDR3 reads CASFKGTVQVGYTF. The CDR3 coding sequence is TGTGCCAGCTTTAAGGGGACAGTCCAGGTGGGCTACACCTTC.

The chain combines TRBV5-1 with TRBJ1-1; D perhaps matches TRBD1 (5 bases). This CDR3 contains 16 residues. V lost 0 bases to trimming and J lost 0 bases, with 12 bases between them. Germline V gene lookup returns CDR1 SGHRS and CDR2 YFSETQ. CDR3 sequence: CASSLVTGNMNTEAFF. CDR3 bases: TGCGCCAGCAGCTTGGTAACAGGAAACATGAACACTGAAGCTTTCTTT.

V is TRBV12-5 and J is TRBJ2-7; 11 nucleotides line up with TRBD1. The CDR3 covers 13 residues. The germline gives CDR1 LGHNT, CDR2 FRNRAP. The V and J ends lost 11 bases and 6 bases, in that order; junction bases with no gene match: 9. In DNA form, the CDR3 reads TGTGCTCGGTACCGGGACAGGGGGGGCGAGCAGTACTTC. This codes for CARYRDRGGEQYF.

The CDR3: CASSQELASNQPQHF. The CDR3 DNA reads as TGTGCCAGCAGCCAAGAGCTGGCGAGCAATCAGCCCCAGCATTTT. The chain combines TRBV4-2 with TRBJ1-5; D is unclear. The CDR3 is made up of 15 amino acids. Germline CDR1 and CDR2: LGHNA and YNFKEQ. The V end was cut by 0 bases, the J end by 1 base, with 7 bases between.

The CDR3 reads CASSPQRAASYEQYF. CDR3 nucleotide sequence: TGTGCCAGCAGTCCCCAAAGGGCAGCCTCCTACGAGCAGTACTTC. The rearrangement links TRBV28 to TRBJ2-7; no firm D call. Trimming stripped 5 bases from V and 0 bases from J, with 14 bases between. Germline assignment: CDR1 MDHEN and CDR2 SYDVKM. This CDR3 comprises 15 residues.

The rearrangement uses TRBV14 and TRBJ1-1; 7 bases match TRBD1. This CDR3 region has 15 residues. V lost 6 bases and J lost 1; bases outside the gene matches: 8. Germline-derived CDR1 and CDR2 are SGHDN and FVKESK. This CDR3 reads CASSLRTGANTEAFF. CDR3 sequence (DNA): TGTGCCAGCAGTCTAAGGACAGGCGCGAACACTGAAGCTTTCTTT.

The chain recombines TRBV7-8 with TRBJ2-1; 8 positions match TRBD1. Germline CDR1 reads SGHVS; CDR2 reads FQNEAQ. J was trimmed by 9 bases and V by 5 bases; bases with no gene match: 3. This CDR3 contains 12 residues. CDR3 amino acids: CASSPGGSEQFF. The CDR3, as DNA: TGTGCCAGCAGCCCAGGGGGCAGTGAGCAGTTCTTC. Full variable domain (remainder filled in from reference TRBV7-8 and TRBJ2-1): GAGVSQSPRYKVAKRGQDVALRCDPISGHVSLFWYQQALGQGPEFLTYFQNEAQLDKSGLPSDRFFAERPEGSVSTLKIQRTQQEDSAVYLCASSPGGSEQFFGPGTRLTVL.

The rearrangement uses TRBV3-1 (or the pseudogene TRBV3-2) and TRBJ1-2; 10 bases fit TRBD1. With V trimmed by 2 bases and J by 5 bases, 5 bases remained unmatched. CDR3 size: 15 residues. Germline-derived CDR1 and CDR2 are LGHDT and YNNKEL (reference sequence). The CDR3 DNA reads TGTGCCAGCAGCCAACATCCGGGACAGGGGTATGGCTACACCTTC. This codes for CASSQHPGQGYGYTF.

This clone appeared once. The J gene is TRBJ2-7, the V gene TRBV27; 8 nucleotides line up with TRBD1. The junction had 10 bases not matched to a gene; V was cut back by 6 bases and J by 3 bases. This CDR3 spans 15 amino acids. Germline V gene sequence: CDR1 MNHEY, CDR2 SMNVEV (reference sequence). As DNA, the CDR3 is TGTGCCAGCAGCTATTCGGGACAGGTTGACTACGAGCAGTACTTC. Translation: CASSYSGQVDYEQYF.

The V gene is TRBV5-1, the J gene TRBJ1-2, with a tentative D call TRBD1 (5 bases). V dropped 4 bases and J dropped 5 bases, with 15 bases sitting between them. CDR3 length: 14 residues. CDR1 is SGHRS and CDR2 is YFSETQ in the germline V gene. CDR3: CASSPTGAGYGYTF. The CDR3 nucleotides are TGCGCCAGCAGCCCGACTGGGGCGGGATATGGCTACACCTTC.

The CDR3 loop reads CSVAWGQDSNQPQHF. As DNA, the CDR3 is TGCAGCGTTGCGTGGGGTCAGGACAGCAATCAGCCCCAGCATTTT. The rearrangement links TRBV29-1 to TRBJ1-5; D is unresolved. The germline V gene encodes CDR1 SQVTM and CDR2 ANQGSEA. Deletions cut 4 bases from V and 1 base from J, with 14 bases between. This CDR3 spans 15 amino acids.

This chain links TRBV18 with TRBJ2-2; 9 bases are a match to TRBD2. Germline V gene data show CDR1 as KGHSH and CDR2 as LQKENI. V shed 4 bases and J 6 bases; nucleotides not matched to a gene: 6. The CDR3 covers 15 residues. In DNA, the CDR3 is TGTGCCAGCTCACAGACTAGCGGTCGCTCCGGGGAGCTGTTTTTT. It encodes CASSQTSGRSGELFF.

This clone came up once. This rearrangement joins TRBV9 to TRBJ1-1; the D gene is possibly TRBD1 (6 bases). V lost 0 bases to trimming and J lost 4 bases, with 13 bases between them. The length of the CDR3 is 15 residues. Germline lookup yields CDR1 SGDLS and CDR2 YYNGEE. The CDR3 spells CASSVGGGSGTEAFF. For the CDR3, the DNA is TGTGCCAGCAGCGTAGGGGGGGGCTCTGGCACTGAAGCTTTCTTT. The variable domain in full, with the rest retrieved from reference TRBV9 and TRBJ1-1, is DSGVTQTPKHLITATGQRVTLRCSPRSGDLSVYWYQQSLDQGLQFLIQYYNGEERAKGNILERFSAQQFPDLHSELNLSSLELGDSALYFCASSVGGGSGTEAFFGQGTRLTVV.